Below, 27 T cell receptor beta chains from the same sample are listed, as sequenced in a study of blood T cell repertoires in COVID-19. The repertoire was sequenced with immunoSEQ multiplex PCR; TCRdb's copy has only in-frame clones and lacks some. This sample has 230,000 or so clones, with about 90% found just once. Sequencing was performed on peripheral blood. These receptors were collected from a man aged 40-55 years with active or convalescent COVID-19.

This clone was seen just once. CDR3 loop: CASSYSGAGNTIYF. In nucleotides, the CDR3 is TGTGCCAGCAGTTACTCAGGGGCTGGAAACACCATATATTTT. J is TRBJ1-3 and V is TRBV6-5; D possibly corresponds to TRBD1 (5 bases). CDR1 and CDR2 (germline): MNHEY, SVGAGI. V shed 0 bases and J shed 2 bases, with 5 bases lying between them. The CDR3 contains 14 residues.

This clone was detected a few times. CDR3 loop: CASSEGRELFF. The CDR3 region has the DNA TGTGCCAGCAGTGAGGGCCGGGAGCTGTTTTTT. The V call is TRBV6-1, the J call TRBJ2-2; D uncertain. The CDR3 contains 11 residues. The V and J ends lost 3 bases and 9 bases respectively, with 5 bases between them. The germline CDR1 and CDR2 sequences are MNHNS and SASEGT.

The CDR3 sequence: CASSLGGVLYEQYF. CDR3 bases: TGTGCCAGCAGCTTAGGGGGGGTACTTTACGAGCAGTACTTC. The chain recombines TRBV7-9 with TRBJ2-7; possible D gene TRBD2, 6 bases. The CDR3 has 14 amino acids. Between the trimmed V and J ends, which lost 1 base and 4 bases, there was a span of 11 bases. Germline CDR1 reads SEHNR; CDR2 reads FQNEAQ (reference sequence).

The chain recombines TRBV11-2 with TRBJ1-2; TRBD1 agrees at 7 bases. This CDR3 region has 12 residues. V was pared by 6 bases and J by 8 bases, with 6 bases of the junction left unmatched. Per germline, CDR1 SGHAT and CDR2 FQNNGV. DNA for the CDR3: TGTGCCAGCAGAGGACAGGCGAGGGGCTACACCTTC. As protein: CASRGQARGYTF.

The chain is built from TRBV2 and TRBJ1-4; 7 bases fit TRBD1. The CDR3 covers 13 residues. V was pared by 6 bases and J by 8 bases, with 6 bases of the junction left unmatched. CDR1 is SNHLY, CDR2 FYNNEI, per germline. The CDR3 DNA follows: TGTGCCAGCAGGGGACAGAGTAGGGAAAAACTGTTTTTT. Its protein product is CASRGQSREKLFF.

This chain connects TRBV19 to TRBJ1-1, with TRBD1 as a possible D gene (6 bases). Trimming cost V 4 bases and J 6 bases, with 27 bases left between them. CDR3 size: 18 residues. Germline lookup yields CDR1 LNHDA and CDR2 SQIVND (reference sequence). CDR3: CASSKWARGGVSGAEAFF. CDR3 in DNA: TGTGCCAGTAGTAAATGGGCGAGGGGGGGCGTTTCAGGGGCTGAAGCTTTCTTT.

The chain couples TRBV9 to TRBJ1-4, with 11 bases aligning to TRBD1. Losses at the gene ends were 4 bases for V and 8 bases for J; bases not matched to a gene: 4. Germline lookup yields CDR1 SGDLS and CDR2 YYNGEE. This CDR3 comprises 14 residues. DNA for the CDR3: TGTGCCAGCAGCAGGGGACAGGGGGGAGAAAAACTGTTTTTT. It translates to CASSRGQGGEKLFF.

V usage is TRBV28 and J usage is TRBJ1-1, with 7 bases matching TRBD1. The CDR3 is 17 amino acids. The V gene's germline CDR1 is MDHEN and CDR2 SYDVKM. The junction had 16 bases not matched to a gene; V was cut back by 6 bases and J by 3 bases. The CDR3, as DNA: TGTGCCAGCAGCCCTGTGAGGACAGGATGGTTAGACACTGAAGCTTTCTTT. This codes for CASSPVRTGWLDTEAFF. Supplemented by reference TRBV28 and TRBJ1-1, the full variable domain reads DVKVTQSSRYLVKRTGEKVFLECVQDMDHENMFWYRQDPGLGLRLIYFSYDVKMKEKGDIPEGYSVSREKKERFSLILESASTNQTSMYLCASSPVRTGWLDTEAFFGQGTRLTVV.

CDR3 region: CASSLGLAGVETQYF. CDR3 nucleotide sequence: TGCGCCAGCAGCTTGGGACTAGCGGGAGTTGAGACCCAGTACTTC. This chain uses TRBV5-1 with TRBJ2-5, with 12 nucleotides matching TRBD2. The trim removed 0 bases at V and 5 bases at J, leaving 2 bases unmatched. CDR1 is SGHRS, CDR2 YFSETQ, per germline. There are 15 residues in the CDR3.

V gene TRBV5-1 combines with J gene TRBJ2-3, with 7 bases lining up with TRBD1. Germline CDR1 and CDR2: SGHRS and YFSETQ. The CDR3 extends over 14 amino acids. After removal of 4 bases from V and 4 bases from J, the junction contained 6 bases not matched to a gene. The CDR3 spells CASSTDRDADTQYF. CDR3 in DNA: TGCGCCAGCAGCACCGACAGGGACGCAGATACGCAGTATTTT.

This chain links TRBV27 with TRBJ1-1, with TRBD1 matching over 8 bases. V dropped 2 bases and J dropped 4; count of bases not matched to a gene: 9. The CDR3 contains 16 residues. The germline V gene encodes CDR1 MNHEY and CDR2 SMNVEV (reference sequence). CDR3 nucleotide sequence: TGTGCCAGCAGTTTAAGCTGGGGACAGGTCCCCACTGAAGCTTTCTTT. Translation: CASSLSWGQVPTEAFF.

The chain has TRBV12-3 or TRBV12-4 and TRBJ2-7, with D possibly being TRBD1 (7 bases). There are 13 residues in the CDR3. Trimming cost V 6 bases and J 5 bases, with 14 bases left between them. CDR3 nucleotides: TGTGCCAGCAGCTCTCGGAGGGGGCACGAGCAGTACTTC. Its translation is CASSSRRGHEQYF.

This chain joins TRBV9 and TRBJ2-1; D might be TRBD2 (6 bases). The V and J ends lost 7 bases and 0 bases respectively, with 14 bases between them. The CDR3 runs 15 residues. Germline-derived CDR1 and CDR2 are SGDLS and YYNGEE. CDR3 DNA: TGTGCCAGCTCAGCGGGTGTAGGCTCCTACAATGAGCAGTTCTTC. Protein product: CASSAGVGSYNEQFF. Combining the CDR3 with reference TRBV9 and TRBJ2-1 gives the whole variable domain DSGVTQTPKHLITATGQRVTLRCSPRSGDLSVYWYQQSLDQGLQFLIQYYNGEERAKGNILERFSAQQFPDLHSELNLSSLELGDSALYFCASSAGVGSYNEQFFGPGTRLTVL.

The chain is built from TRBV28 and TRBJ1-5; D uncertain. The V and J ends lost 1 base and 0 bases respectively, with 13 bases between them. The germline CDR1 and CDR2 sequences are MDHEN and SYDVKM. The CDR3 is made up of 17 amino acids. The CDR3 nucleotides read TGTGCCAGCAGTTTATCCGAGCCGCCCTATAGCAATCAGCCCCAGCATTTT. As protein: CASSLSEPPYSNQPQHF.

This sequence joins TRBV12-3 or TRBV12-4 and TRBJ2-7; possible D gene TRBD2, 6 bases. The germline V and J ends were trimmed by 5 bases and 6 bases, with 14 bases remaining between them. The CDR3 runs to 13 residues. CDR3 loop: CASSPREHGEQYF. The CDR3 DNA reads TGTGCCAGCAGTCCCCGGGAGCACGGCGAGCAGTACTTC.

This clone was seen more than once but under ten times. The chain uses TRBV2 and TRBJ2-1; tentative D call: TRBD2 (5 bases). Trimming shortened V by 0 bases and J by 6 bases, and 15 bases separated the two germline ends. Germline CDR1 reads SNHLY; CDR2 reads FYNNEI. CDR3 length: 16 residues. The CDR3 here is CASSEALRGISNEQFF. CDR3 DNA sequence: TGTGCCAGCAGTGAAGCGCTTCGGGGAATTAGCAATGAGCAGTTCTTC.

J is TRBJ1-2 and V is TRBV7-9; 7 bases match TRBD1. CDR1 SEHNR and CDR2 FQNEAQ come from the germline V gene (reference sequence). The CDR3 has 17 residues. With 5 bases clipped from V and 4 bases from J, the junction kept 16 bases outside the gene matches. CDR3 protein: CASSPLTSTGRFYGYTF. In nucleotides, the CDR3 is TGTGCCAGCAGCCCCCTTACATCGACAGGGCGATTCTATGGCTACACCTTC. Variable domain in full (rest from reference TRBV7-9 and TRBJ1-2): DTGVSQNPRHKITKRGQNVTFRCDPISEHNRLYWYRQTLGQGPEFLTYFQNEAQLEKSRLLSDRFSAERPKGSFSTLEIQRTEQGDSAMYLCASSPLTSTGRFYGYTFGSGTRLTVV.

V is TRBV5-5 and J is TRBJ2-1; 12 positions match TRBD2. Germline lookup yields CDR1 SGHKS and CDR2 YYEKEE (reference sequence). The CDR3 has 15 amino acids. The ends lost 4 bases at V and 9 bases at J; junction bases unmatched: 8. For the CDR3, the DNA is TGTGCCAGCAGCGCCCTAGCGGGGGGGCAAGGTGAGCAGTTCTTC. Translation gives CASSALAGGQGEQFF.

The chain employs TRBV6-5 and TRBJ1-1; D gene ambiguous. This CDR3 is built from 13 residues. The ends were cut back, 8 bases at V and 6 bases at J, with 16 bases in the middle. The germline gives CDR1 MNHEY, CDR2 SVGAGI. DNA for the CDR3: TGTGCCAGCCTAGCCGCTCCTTCGGCTGAAGCTTTCTTT. Its translation is CASLAAPSAEAFF.

The V and J genes are TRBV27 and TRBJ2-7; D not certain. Germline values: CDR1 MNHEY, CDR2 SMNVEV (reference sequence). CDR3 length: 11 amino acids. Trimming stripped 8 bases from V and 3 bases from J, with 8 bases between. The CDR3 region has the DNA TGTGCCAGCGGTGTACTCTACGAGCAGTACTTC. Translation gives CASGVLYEQYF.

This rearrangement joins TRBV5-4 to TRBJ2-7; TRBD1 is a possible D gene (5 bases). CDR3 length: 15 amino acids. Germline CDR1 reads SGHNT; CDR2 reads YYREEE (reference sequence). Trimming removed 4 bases from V and 5 bases from J, with 19 bases in between. The CDR3: CASSATSQGLDEQYF. The CDR3 DNA is TGTGCCAGCAGCGCGACCTCTCAGGGTTTGGACGAGCAGTACTTC.

This chain connects TRBV5-1 to TRBJ1-3; TRBD1 agrees at 10 bases. V dropped 4 bases and J dropped 4; count of bases not matched to a gene: 8. The CDR3 sequence is 16 residues long. Looked up from germline, CDR1 is SGHRS and CDR2 is YFSETQ. As DNA, the CDR3 is TGCGCCAGCAGCCGGCCGGACAGGGGGTCCGGAAACACCATATATTTT. Amino acid sequence: CASSRPDRGSGNTIYF.

V gene TRBV5-1 combines with J gene TRBJ2-3; the D gene is possibly TRBD2 (5 bases). Germline V lookup: CDR1 SGHRS, CDR2 YFSETQ. This CDR3 spans 15 amino acids. The V and J ends lost 5 bases and 0 bases respectively, with 13 bases between them. CDR3 loop: CASRHGKLSTDTQYF. CDR3 sequence (DNA): TGCGCCAGCAGGCACGGGAAACTTAGCACAGATACGCAGTATTTT.

This chain links TRBV19 with TRBJ1-1; D unclear. This CDR3 contains 14 residues. Trimming pared 5 bases from V and 4 bases from J, leaving 14 bases between. Germline-derived CDR1 and CDR2 are LNHDA and SQIVND (reference sequence). The CDR3 is CASSLGPRGTEAFF. The CDR3 region has the DNA TGTGCCAGTAGTCTGGGCCCTCGGGGCACTGAAGCTTTCTTT.

The rearrangement links TRBV9 to TRBJ2-7; 8 bases are shared with TRBD2. From germline, CDR1 is SGDLS and CDR2 YYNGEE. The V segment lost 7 bases and the J segment 4 bases; nucleotides outside the gene matches: 7. The CDR3 has 13 residues. For the CDR3, the DNA is TGTGCCAGCGTAGGACTAGCTACGTACGAGCAGTACTTC. This gives the protein CASVGLATYEQYF.

The rearrangement uses TRBV4-1 and TRBJ1-1; D is perhaps TRBD1 (5 bases). The CDR3 loop spans 17 amino acids. V lost 2 bases to trimming and J lost 0 bases, with 16 bases between them. The germline gives CDR1 MGHRA, CDR2 YSYEKL. The CDR3: CASSQPRQKQMNTEAFF. For the CDR3, the DNA is TGCGCCAGCAGCCAACCAAGACAGAAACAGATGAACACTGAAGCTTTCTTT.

The gene calls are TRBV2 and TRBJ2-7; 9 nucleotides match TRBD2. The V gene end was trimmed by 6 bases and the J gene end by 1 base; junction bases not matched to a gene: 4. CDR3 length: 14 amino acids. Germline lookup yields CDR1 SNHLY and CDR2 FYNNEI. As DNA, the CDR3 is TGTGCCAGCAGGGCGGGACTAGCTTCCTACGAGCAGTACTTC. Protein: CASRAGLASYEQYF.